This T cell receptor (beta chain) was observed in a study of cytomegalovirus exposure and HLA in healthy donors. Study results and limitations: Compared with the roughly 700-donor mean, an Asian-associated ancestry cluster reportedly had fewer N-insertions, according to a later analysis. Cytomegalovirus association was listed for about 160 TCR beta chains. The sole available immune exposure information was CMV serostatus.

As for this clone: The target antigen is unknown.

The PCR was carried out with 60 Vbeta primers and 13 Jbeta primers. The protocol was immunoSEQ multiplex PCR, while the TCRdb copy is restricted to in-frame clones and leaves out a portion. The sample holds fewer than 100,000 clones; roughly three quarters are singletons and the top ten take just over 0.75%. Germline CDR1 and CDR2: SGHAT and FQNNGV. Unmatched junction bases numbered 9, after V lost 6 bases and J lost 8 bases. The CDR3 runs to 15 residues. The chain couples TRBV11-2 to TRBJ2-1, with 11 bases identical to TRBD2. Sequencing used PBMCs. The source of this sequence is a woman aged 55-70 years in good health and CMV-seronegative. CDR3 DNA sequence: TGTGCCAGCAGATCTACTAGCGGGAGCTTCGATGAGCAGTTCTTC. Translating gives CASRSTSGSFDEQFF.